The clone carrying this TCR beta chain was seen repeatedly, ten times or more. Its antigen is unknown. CDR1 and CDR2 (germline): SQVTM, ANQGSEA. The CDR3 contains 12 residues. V gave up 4 bases and J gave up 5 bases, with 12 bases separating them. MiXCR, applied by TCRdb to the RT-PCR reads, yields one record per CDR3 protein. The sample comprises roughly 180,000 distinct CDR3 sequences, about 9% of which are singletons, and roughly 10% rests with the top ten. The data derive from a study of response to subunit inactivated influenza vaccine. General observations from the study: New T cells are recruited in small numbers by each seasonal influenza vaccination, according to the authors' suggestion.

This chain uses TRBV29-1 with TRBJ2-7; the D is unclear. Sequences were derived from non-naive T cells sorted from PBMCs, sampled on the day of vaccination. This clonotype was obtained from a man in his forties or fifties who received an inactivated influenza vaccine. The CDR3 coding sequence is TGCAGCGTTGCCGTCAGGAGAGACGAGCAGTACTTC. Amino acid sequence: CSVAVRRDEQYF.